This TCR beta chain originates from a study of cytomegalovirus exposure and HLA in healthy donors. Study-wide findings and caveats: TCR beta chain V- and J-gene trimming was linked, in a later analysis, to a missense variant in DCLRE1C. A later analysis found most CMV-associated TCR beta chains apparently HLA-restricted.

This PCR relied on a set of 60 Vbeta primers and 13 Jbeta primers. Using immunoSEQ multiplex PCR, the repertoire was profiled, and TCRdb retains in-frame clones only, with some absent. The sample contains more than 140,000 clones, 82% of which appear only once. Concerning this clone: Its antigen is undetermined.

The CDR3 has 13 amino acids. In germline, CDR1 is MNHEY, CDR2 SVGAGI. The J segment lost 4 bases and the V segment lost 10 bases, leaving 8 bases of the junction unmatched. This cohort consisted of healthy bone marrow donors. This clonotype was obtained from a man younger than 35 in good health and CMV-seropositive. The chain recombines TRBV6-5 with TRBJ1-1; 8 bases line up with TRBD1. Sequencing input: PBMCs. The CDR3 loop is CATVAGGGTEAFF. DNA for the CDR3: TGTGCCACGGTTGCAGGGGGCGGCACTGAAGCTTTCTTT.